The 5 T cell receptor beta chains reported below all come from one sample, sequenced in a study of response to subunit inactivated influenza vaccine. TCRdb re-derived calls from the RT-PCR reads in MiXCR, one entry per CDR3 protein. The repertoire holds 500,000 to 600,000 distinct CDR3 sequences, 15% to 20% seen once, with 2.5% to 3.5% in the top ten. The sequenced sample was CD4+ T cells sorted from PBMCs, obtained less than 30 months after vaccination. Receptors were obtained from a man between 50 and 69 years old who received an inactivated influenza vaccine.

The table lists this clonotype with a few counts. The V call is TRBV5-1, the J call TRBJ1-2; 8 bases align to TRBD1. The junction had 6 bases not matched to a gene; V was cut back by 3 bases and J by 8 bases. The CDR3 extends over 13 amino acids. In germline, CDR1 is SGHRS, CDR2 YFSETQ. The CDR3 coding sequence is TGCGCCAGCAGCTCGGGACAGGCGTCAGGCTACACCTTC. Its protein is CASSSGQASGYTF. Drawing the rest from reference TRBV5-1 and TRBJ1-2, the complete variable domain is KAGVTQTPRYLIKTRGQQVTLSCSPISGHRSVSWYQQTPGQGLQFLFEYFSETQRNKGNFPGRFSGRQFSNSRSEMNVSTLELGDSALYLCASSSGQASGYTFGSGTRLTVV.

This clonotype has at least ten counts. The rearrangement links TRBV4-3 to TRBJ2-5, with 11 bases aligning to TRBD2. This CDR3 has 14 amino acids. The germline V gene has CDR1 LGHNA and CDR2 YSLEER. With 3 bases clipped from V and 5 bases from J, the junction kept 2 bases outside the gene matches. The CDR3: CASSHRTSGETQYF. DNA of the CDR3: TGCGCCAGCAGCCATAGGACTAGCGGGGAGACCCAGTACTTC.

The chain joins TRBV20-1 to TRBJ1-2, with 8 bases identical to TRBD1. This CDR3 contains 13 residues. CDR1 and CDR2 from the germline V gene are DFQATT and SNEGSKA (reference sequence). J was trimmed by 8 bases and V by 6 bases; bases with no gene match: 11. The CDR3 spells CSAPDRVGLGYTF. CDR3 DNA sequence: TGCAGTGCCCCGGACAGGGTGGGATTGGGCTACACCTTC.

V usage is TRBV7-9 and J usage is TRBJ2-1; 8 positions match TRBD2. CDR1 SEHNR and CDR2 FQNEAQ come from the germline V gene (reference sequence). With V trimmed by 1 base and J by 9 bases, 11 bases remained unmatched. CDR3 length: 16 residues. The CDR3 here is CASSLESLRLAGEQFF. CDR3 nucleotides: TGTGCCAGCAGCTTAGAATCCCTGCGTCTAGCGGGTGAGCAGTTCTTC.

The chain recombines TRBV29-1 with TRBJ2-7, with 8 bases that match TRBD2. CDR3 length: 14 residues. V shed 5 bases and J 4 bases; nucleotides not matched to a gene: 10. From germline, CDR1 is SQVTM and CDR2 ANQGSEA. The CDR3 bases are TGCAGCGTTAAGATTTCGGGGGGGCCGTACGAGCAGTACTTC. Amino acids: CSVKISGGPYEQYF.